Sequencing of this TCR beta chain was carried out in a study of T cell responses to AZD1222 COVID-19 vaccine. A note on this clone: No antigen is known for it.

Germline loops: CDR1 SGHTA, CDR2 FQGTGA. The CDR3 has 15 amino acids. V lost 5 bases, J lost 3 bases, and 8 bases stayed unmatched. Study-level findings and limits: Targeting of unmutated variant regions was reportedly seen in nearly half of spike-specific TCRs. Repertoires in all cases were sampled only once the peak T cell response had passed. An increase in Spike-specific TCR breadth and depth was observed after two AZD1222 doses.

TCRdb's copy holds only in-frame clones and misses some; the assay was immunoSEQ multiplex PCR. This sample has some 120,000 clones, with around 87% found just once. The rearrangement joins TRBV7-3 to TRBJ2-7, with 9 bases matching TRBD2. The sequence was obtained from an adult in good health. This sample comprised peripheral blood, obtained on day 0 of AZD1222 vaccination. The CDR3 here is CASSLGLAKDYEQYF. The CDR3 DNA reads as TGTGCCAGCAGCCTCGGACTAGCGAAGGACTACGAGCAGTACTTC.